This T cell receptor (beta chain) emerged from a study of blood T cell repertoires in COVID-19. About the research overall: COVID-19 samples collected from the United States, Italy and Spain covered acute and convalescent phases. PBMCs, B-cell-depleted T cells, or T cells were the source of the cDNA or gDNA that made up the material.

This CDR3 comprises 12 residues. Germline lookup yields CDR1 SGHRS and CDR2 YFSETQ. V lost 2 bases to trimming and J lost 5 bases, with 8 bases between them. As handled by the study authors: Nucleated cell counts were estimated from reference gene primer amplification. Clones were sequenced by immunoSEQ multiplex PCR, and TCRdb holds only the in-frame ones, with some missing. V, J and clone size are those of that table, while D and trimming were read from the DNA. The data show approximately 260,000 clones, with roughly 80% seen just once and about 5% held by the top ten. The sequence was obtained from a man in his sixties who had recovered from COVID-19. Source material: peripheral blood. The chain employs TRBV5-1 and TRBJ2-7; D remains ambiguous. CDR3 DNA: TGCGCCAGCAGCTTACCCTCGGACGAGCAGTACTTC. This codes for CASSLPSDEQYF.